This T cell receptor (beta chain) derives from a study of regulatory and conventional T cells in RAG deficiency. Findings and limits, study-wide: Other subsets showed 9.5 to 10-fold reductions, but Treg unique TCR beta sequences fell about 100-fold in these patients. Patient subsets had shorter CDR3s; Omenn Treg-Tconv overlap exceeded 85%.

To note about this clone: Its antigen is currently unknown.

This CDR3 spans 16 amino acids. CDR1 and CDR2 from the germline V gene are MDHEN and SYDVKM. V lost 5 bases and J 5 bases, leaving 21 bases between the germline ends. Some clones are missing from TCRdb's copy, which holds only in-frame ones; the method was immunoSEQ multiplex PCR. Altogether about 32,000 clones are present, about 91% being singletons, with the ten largest covering roughly an eighth. The same specimen was also included in a second study, on regulatory T cells. This second study notes: The primer mix had 52 TRBV and 13 TRBJ primers. Patient repertoires had restricted TRB V-J pairs and skewed V and J usage, most in Tregs.

The chain recombines TRBV28 with TRBJ2-5; possibly TRBD2 for D (6 bases). This receptor was obtained from a human donor in good health. Sequencing was carried out using CD8+ T cells sorted from blood. The CDR3 sequence is CASSGRSGTWRETQYF. The CDR3 bases are TGTGCCAGCAGTGGGAGGAGTGGGACTTGGCGGGAGACCCAGTACTTC.